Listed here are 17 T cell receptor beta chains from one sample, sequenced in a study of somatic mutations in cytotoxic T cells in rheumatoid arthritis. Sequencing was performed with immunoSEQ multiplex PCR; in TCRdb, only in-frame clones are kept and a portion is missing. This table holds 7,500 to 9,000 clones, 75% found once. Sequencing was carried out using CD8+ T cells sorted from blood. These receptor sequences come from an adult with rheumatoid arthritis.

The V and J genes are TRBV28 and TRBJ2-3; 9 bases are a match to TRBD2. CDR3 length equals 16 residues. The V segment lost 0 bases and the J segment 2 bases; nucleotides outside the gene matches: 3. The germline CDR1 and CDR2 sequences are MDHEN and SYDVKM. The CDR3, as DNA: TGTGCCAGCAGTTTATGGGCTAGCGGGAACACAGATACGCAGTATTTT. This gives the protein CASSLWASGNTDTQYF.

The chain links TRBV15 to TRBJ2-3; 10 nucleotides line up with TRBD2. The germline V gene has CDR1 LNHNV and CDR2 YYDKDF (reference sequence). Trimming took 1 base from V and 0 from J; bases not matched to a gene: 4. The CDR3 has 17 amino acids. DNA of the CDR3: TGTGCCACCAGCAGAGCCGGACTAGCGGCTAGCACAGATACGCAGTATTTT. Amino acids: CATSRAGLAASTDTQYF.

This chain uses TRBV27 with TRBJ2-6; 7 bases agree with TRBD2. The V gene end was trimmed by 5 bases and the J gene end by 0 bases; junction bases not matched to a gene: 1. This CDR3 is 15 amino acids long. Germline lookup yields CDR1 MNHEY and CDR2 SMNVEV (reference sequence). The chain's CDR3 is CASSRGVSGANVLTF. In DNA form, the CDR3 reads TGTGCCAGCAGTCGGGGGGTCTCTGGGGCCAACGTCCTGACTTTC. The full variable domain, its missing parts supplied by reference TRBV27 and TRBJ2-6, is EAQVTQNPRYLITVTGKKLTVTCSQNMNHEYMSWYRQDPGLGLRQIYYSMNVEVTDKGDVPEGYKVSRKEKRNFPLILESPSPNQTSLYFCASSRGVSGANVLTFGAGSRLTVL.

CDR3 residues: CASSQVTKDEQFF. CDR3 sequence (DNA): TGCGCCAGCAGCCAGGTGACAAAGGATGAGCAGTTCTTC. This sequence joins TRBV4-3 and TRBJ2-1, with D unresolved. Germline V gene data show CDR1 as LGHNA and CDR2 as YSLEER. CDR3 length equals 13 residues. Between the trimmed V and J ends, which lost 3 bases and 8 bases, there was a span of 11 bases.

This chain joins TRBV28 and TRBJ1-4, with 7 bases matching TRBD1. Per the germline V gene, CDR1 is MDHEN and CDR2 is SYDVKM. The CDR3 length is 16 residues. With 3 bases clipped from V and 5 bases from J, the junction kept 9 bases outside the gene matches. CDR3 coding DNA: TGTGCCAGCAGTTTCGGGACAGAGTGGTTCAATGAAAAACTGTTTTTT. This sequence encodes CASSFGTEWFNEKLFF.

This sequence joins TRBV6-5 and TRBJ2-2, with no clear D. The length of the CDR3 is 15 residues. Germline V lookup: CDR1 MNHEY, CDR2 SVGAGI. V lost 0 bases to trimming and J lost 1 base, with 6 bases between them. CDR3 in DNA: TGTGCCAGCAGTTACTCGAGAGTGAACACCGGGGAGCTGTTTTTT. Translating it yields CASSYSRVNTGELFF.

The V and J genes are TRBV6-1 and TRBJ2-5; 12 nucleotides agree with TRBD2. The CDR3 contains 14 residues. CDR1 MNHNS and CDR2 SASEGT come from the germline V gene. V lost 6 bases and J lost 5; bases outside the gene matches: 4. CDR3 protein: CASRRLAGAETQYF. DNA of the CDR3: TGTGCCAGCAGGAGACTAGCGGGAGCTGAGACCCAGTACTTC.

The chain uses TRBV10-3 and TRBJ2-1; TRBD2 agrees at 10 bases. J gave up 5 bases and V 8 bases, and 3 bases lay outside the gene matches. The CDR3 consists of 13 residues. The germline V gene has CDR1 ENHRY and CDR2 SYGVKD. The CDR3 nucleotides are TGTGCCATCGGGGGACTAGCGAACAATGAGCAGTTCTTC. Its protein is CAIGGLANNEQFF.

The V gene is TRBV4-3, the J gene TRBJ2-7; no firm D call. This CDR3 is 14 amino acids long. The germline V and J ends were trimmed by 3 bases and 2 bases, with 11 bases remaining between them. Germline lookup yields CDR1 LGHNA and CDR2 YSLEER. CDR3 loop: CASSQGRLTYEQYF. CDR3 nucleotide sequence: TGCGCCAGCAGCCAGGGCAGACTGACCTACGAGCAGTACTTC.

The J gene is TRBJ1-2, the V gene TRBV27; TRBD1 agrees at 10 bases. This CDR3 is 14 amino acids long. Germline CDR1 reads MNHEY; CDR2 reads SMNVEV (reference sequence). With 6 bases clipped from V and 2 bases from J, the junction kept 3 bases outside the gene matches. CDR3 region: CASRVTGGNYGYTF. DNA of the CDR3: TGTGCCAGCAGGGTGACAGGGGGCAACTATGGCTACACCTTC.

The chain's CDR3 is CATSRDAATGVFGDQPQHF. CDR3 bases: TGTGCCACCAGCAGAGATGCCGCGACAGGGGTTTTTGGGGATCAGCCCCAGCATTTT. The chain recombines TRBV15 with TRBJ1-5, with 8 bases identical to TRBD1. Germline CDR1 reads LNHNV; CDR2 reads YYDKDF (reference sequence). Losses at the gene ends were 0 bases for V and 5 bases for J; bases not matched to a gene: 15. The CDR3 covers 19 residues.

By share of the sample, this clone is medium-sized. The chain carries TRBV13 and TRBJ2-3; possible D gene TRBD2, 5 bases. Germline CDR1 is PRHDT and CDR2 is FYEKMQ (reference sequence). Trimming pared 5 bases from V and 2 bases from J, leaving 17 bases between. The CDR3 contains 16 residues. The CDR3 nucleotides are TGTGCCAGCAGCCTAAACGGACTTTCCACCACAGATACGCAGTATTTT. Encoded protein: CASSLNGLSTTDTQYF.

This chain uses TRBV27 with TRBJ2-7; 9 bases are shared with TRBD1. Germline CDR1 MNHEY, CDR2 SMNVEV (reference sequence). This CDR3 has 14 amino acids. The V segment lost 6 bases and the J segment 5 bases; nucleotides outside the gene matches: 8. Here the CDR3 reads CASSPTRTGDEQYF. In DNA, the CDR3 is TGTGCCAGCAGCCCAACGAGGACAGGGGACGAGCAGTACTTC.

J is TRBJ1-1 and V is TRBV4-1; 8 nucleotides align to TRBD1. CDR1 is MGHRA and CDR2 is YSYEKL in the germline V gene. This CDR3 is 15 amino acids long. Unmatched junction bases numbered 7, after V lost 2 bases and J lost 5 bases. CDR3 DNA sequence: TGCGCCAGCAGCCAAATGGACAGGGTAGGAACTGAAGCTTTCTTT. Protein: CASSQMDRVGTEAFF.

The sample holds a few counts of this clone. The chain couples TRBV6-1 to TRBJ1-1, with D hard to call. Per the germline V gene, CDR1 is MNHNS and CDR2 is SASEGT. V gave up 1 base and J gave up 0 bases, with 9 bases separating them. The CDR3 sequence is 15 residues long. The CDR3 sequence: CASSEEARMNTEAFF. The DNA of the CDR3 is TGTGCCAGCAGTGAAGAGGCACGCATGAACACTGAAGCTTTCTTT.

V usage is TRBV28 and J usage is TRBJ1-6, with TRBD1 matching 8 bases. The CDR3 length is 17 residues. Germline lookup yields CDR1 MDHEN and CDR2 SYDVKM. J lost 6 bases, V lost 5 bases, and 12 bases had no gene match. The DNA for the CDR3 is TGTGCCAGCAGTGATGACAGGGGCTCATTAGCTAATTCACCCCTCCACTTT. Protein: CASSDDRGSLANSPLHF.

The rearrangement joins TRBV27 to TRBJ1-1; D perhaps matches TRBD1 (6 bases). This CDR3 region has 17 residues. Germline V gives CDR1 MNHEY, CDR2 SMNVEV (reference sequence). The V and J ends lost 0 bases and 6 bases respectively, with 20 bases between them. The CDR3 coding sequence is TGTGCCAGCAGTTTATCTAGGGGGAACGGGCGGTGGGCTGAAGCTTTCTTT. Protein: CASSLSRGNGRWAEAFF.